These T cell receptor beta chains were read from a single sample in a study of T cells in localized non-small cell lung cancer. Repertoires were generated with immunoSEQ multiplex PCR, while TCRdb's copy carries only in-frame clones and drops some. The sample shows some 3,200 clones, under 30% of them seen only once. Material: lung tumor tissue, obtained before any cancer treatment. The receptors derive from a man between 40 and 75 years old with stage I lung adenocarcinoma. CDR3s include the opening cysteine and the closing phenylalanine or tryptophan. The D gene is left open where the match is weak.

j_call d_call v_call cdr3_aa
TRBJ1-2 - TRBV6-8 CATSAPAYGYTF
TRBJ2-1 - TRBV29-1 CSVERIRGYNEQFF
TRBJ1-3 TRBD1 TRBV11-3 CASSLRDSLLSGNTIYF
TRBJ1-5 - TRBV13 CASSLGGPGDQPQHF
TRBJ2-7 - TRBV9 CASSVEGLTYEQYF
TRBJ1-5 - TRBV11-3 CASSLGRAHPHYSNQPQHF
TRBJ1-3 TRBD1 TRBV11-3 CASSLGGGYGNTIYF
TRBJ1-5 TRBD1 TRBV18 CASSPQGGQPQHF
TRBJ2-1 TRBD2 TRBV9 CASSAGSGTNEQFF
TRBJ2-2 - TRBV28 CASRDLGRANTGELFF
TRBJ1-1 TRBD1 TRBV11-3 CASSKGQGNTEAFF
TRBJ2-1 TRBD2 TRBV18 CASSLGTSGINEQFF
TRBJ2-7 TRBD2 TRBV6-8 CASSSGTRTPEQYF
TRBJ2-3 TRBD2 TRBV30 CAWSVTSGDTQYF
TRBJ2-7 - TRBV30 CAWSVTRVRPPGEQYF
TRBJ2-1 TRBD2 TRBV5-1 CASSPRTSFNEQFF
TRBJ1-1 - TRBV29-1 CSVEDPGAGTEAFF
TRBJ1-3 - TRBV19 CASSIEGRYSGNTIYF
TRBJ2-1 TRBD2 TRBV6-8 CAIRATSGGALTYNEQFF
TRBJ1-2 - TRBV29-1 CSVENGGYGYTF
TRBJ1-2 - TRBV15 CATNPLGGEGQPYGYTF
TRBJ1-5 - TRBV6-8 CASSDRGRSNQPQHF
TRBJ2-1 TRBD2 TRBV29-1 CSVEATGLASGEQFF
TRBJ1-6 - TRBV6-8 CASGQGNSPLHF
TRBJ1-1 - TRBV19 CASQLGFTEAFF
TRBJ1-5 TRBD1 TRBV19 CASSPDRGSNQPQHF
TRBJ1-4 TRBD1 TRBV28 CASSPWTGTNEKLFF
TRBJ1-1 TRBD1 TRBV19 CASSWGTGQSAFF
TRBJ2-7 - TRBV14 CASSQDSAGDHPYEQYF
TRBJ2-7 - TRBV11-3 CASSSGLGDYEQYF
TRBJ1-5 - TRBV6-8 CASTQPGGAKSNQPQHF
TRBJ1-3 - TRBV30 CAWKGTGNTIYF
TRBJ2-7 TRBD1 TRBV5-1 CASSLGGSGQIYEQYF
TRBJ2-7 - TRBV5-1 CASSTSGQTSYEQYF
TRBJ2-5 - TRBV28 CASSLAEGEETQYF
TRBJ1-1 - TRBV11-3 CASSSLRGASEAFF
TRBJ1-5 - TRBV30 CAWSGGPDQPQHF
TRBJ1-2 TRBD1 TRBV11-3 CASSLGSGGLSYTF
TRBJ2-7 TRBD2 TRBV5-1 CASSRTSGSDEQYF
TRBJ1-3 - TRBV30 CAWSVSVDQGNTIYF
TRBJ1-4 - TRBV7-2 CASRPGANEKLFF
TRBJ1-1 TRBD1 TRBV11-3 CASSTGTGGIGEAFF
TRBJ1-4 TRBD1 TRBV11-3 CASSDGQGPGNEKLFF
TRBJ1-1 TRBD1 TRBV5-1 CASSLVARGQWNTEAFF
TRBJ2-2 - TRBV10-2 CASRDSVDTGELFF
TRBJ2-3 - TRBV19 CASSLQSSDTQYF
TRBJ1-3 - TRBV18 CASSPARDRNTIYF
TRBJ1-5 - TRBV6-8 CASSYLDSLNQPQHF
TRBJ2-1 TRBD2 TRBV11-3 CASSGTSGSMNEQFF
TRBJ1-2 TRBD1 TRBV11-3 CASSLGQGIRGYTF
TRBJ2-3 - TRBV19 CASSRISGLSTDTQYF
TRBJ2-1 - TRBV23-1 CASSLGGAQLEQFF
TRBJ1-1 TRBD1 TRBV19 CASSARTGTNTEAFF
TRBJ2-3 - TRBV6-1 CASSEASFSPADTQYF
TRBJ2-3 - TRBV5-1 CASSLQGLGTDTQYF